This T cell receptor (beta chain) was recorded in a study of T-cell reconstitution after alpha-beta-depleted transplantation in children. For TCRbeta, the library was prepared with unique molecular identifiers. Using its own MiXCR run on the PCR reads, TCRdb lists one record per CDR3 protein. The sample yields some 340,000 distinct CDR3 sequences, approximately 10% seen once. Germline CDR1 reads LGHNA; CDR2 reads YSLEER. The V end was cut by 1 base, the J end by 7 bases, with 17 bases between. The CDR3 loop spans 16 amino acids. This chain links TRBV4-3 with TRBJ2-1; no definite D call. The specimen comprised PBMCs from the stem cell graft donor, sampled from the stem cell graft. This clonotype was sampled from a human donor who donated a stem cell graft to a child with acute lymphoblastic leukemia. The CDR3 loop is CASSQGIGRVSNEQFF. DNA of the CDR3: TGCGCCAGCAGCCAAGGTATAGGAAGGGTTTCTAATGAGCAGTTCTTC.